A selection of T cell receptor beta chains follows, all from one sample in a study of post-analysis software for immune sequencing data. TCRdb ran MiXCR on the PCR reads and lists one entry per CDR3 protein. The sample yields roughly 540,000 distinct CDR3 sequences, around 36% seen once. Sequencing input: blood. The receptors were sampled from a girl aged 2 to 17 with multiple sclerosis. Each CDR3 is given with its conserved first and last residue. The order of the fields is J gene, CDR3 length, D gene, V gene, clone size, CDR3 DNA, CDR3 protein. The D gene is left open where the match is weak. Clone size appears in some rows only: once, few, many, or a class for an expanded clone.

j_call: TRBJ1-5
cdr3_length: 17
d_call: -
v_call: TRBV7-9
clone_size: few
cdr3_nt: TGTGCCAGCAGCTTAACTCCCGGGACCGATAGTAATCAGCCCCAGCATTTT
cdr3_aa: CASSLTPGTDSNQPQHF

j_call: TRBJ2-1
cdr3_length: 15
d_call: TRBD2
v_call: TRBV10-3
clone_size: -
cdr3_nt: TGTGCCATCAGTGGCCCTAGCGGGGTTTACAATGAGCAGTTCTTC
cdr3_aa: CAISGPSGVYNEQFF

j_call: TRBJ2-1
cdr3_length: 15
d_call: -
v_call: TRBV6-2/TRBV6-3
clone_size: -
cdr3_nt: TGTGCCAGCAGACTCCTAGGCGGCACCTACAATGAGCAGTTCTTC
cdr3_aa: CASRLLGGTYNEQFF

j_call: TRBJ1-1
cdr3_length: 14
d_call: TRBD1
v_call: TRBV29-1
clone_size: few
cdr3_nt: TGCAGCGTTGAAATAGGGACAGGGGGCACTGAAGCTTTCTTT
cdr3_aa: CSVEIGTGGTEAFF

j_call: TRBJ2-3
cdr3_length: 18
d_call: TRBD2
v_call: TRBV6-4
clone_size: -
cdr3_nt: TGTGCCAGCAGTGACTCATGGGGAGGGGCCACGTCCACAGATACGCAGTATTTT
cdr3_aa: CASSDSWGGATSTDTQYF

j_call: TRBJ1-1
cdr3_length: 12
d_call: -
v_call: TRBV7-8
clone_size: few
cdr3_nt: TGTGCCAGCAGCTTATTGGCCGGTGAGGCTTTCTTT
cdr3_aa: CASSLLAGEAFF

j_call: TRBJ2-3
cdr3_length: 18
d_call: TRBD2
v_call: TRBV10-2
clone_size: -
cdr3_nt: TGCGCCAGCACTGCCCGACACGCTAGCGGGGGGCGGTCAGATACGCAGTATTTT
cdr3_aa: CASTARHASGGRSDTQYF

j_call: TRBJ1-1
cdr3_length: 16
d_call: -
v_call: TRBV10-1
clone_size: -
cdr3_nt: TGCGCCAGCAGTGAGGGGAGGGGTGCGATGAACACTGAAGCTTTCTTT
cdr3_aa: CASSEGRGAMNTEAFF

j_call: TRBJ2-5
cdr3_length: 15
d_call: TRBD2
v_call: TRBV4-2
clone_size: few
cdr3_nt: TGTGCCAGCAGCCAAGTTAGCGGGGGACAAGAGACCCAGTACTTC
cdr3_aa: CASSQVSGGQETQYF

j_call: TRBJ1-1
cdr3_length: 14
d_call: -
v_call: TRBV12-3/TRBV12-4
clone_size: -
cdr3_nt: TGTGCCAGCAGTTTAAACGGCGGGAACACTGAAGCTTTCTTT
cdr3_aa: CASSLNGGNTEAFF

j_call: TRBJ1-4
cdr3_length: 14
d_call: -
v_call: TRBV20-1
clone_size: few
cdr3_nt: TGCAGTGCTAGTACCGGGGGCAGTAATGAAAAACTGTTTTTT
cdr3_aa: CSASTGGSNEKLFF

j_call: TRBJ1-6
cdr3_length: 13
d_call: -
v_call: TRBV18
clone_size: -
cdr3_nt: TGTGCCAGCTCACCAAACAGCAATTCACCCCTCCACTTT
cdr3_aa: CASSPNSNSPLHF

j_call: TRBJ2-3
cdr3_length: 15
d_call: TRBD1
v_call: TRBV5-1
clone_size: -
cdr3_nt: TGCGCCAGCATCCCACAGGGGGACAGCACAGATACGCAGTATTTT
cdr3_aa: CASIPQGDSTDTQYF

j_call: TRBJ1-1
cdr3_length: 16
d_call: -
v_call: TRBV7-2
clone_size: -
cdr3_nt: TGTGCCAGCAGCGTAGTTGGCAGGGCCGGGGACACTGAAGCTTTCTTT
cdr3_aa: CASSVVGRAGDTEAFF

j_call: TRBJ1-2
cdr3_length: 13
d_call: -
v_call: TRBV12-3/TRBV12-4
clone_size: many
cdr3_nt: TGTGCCAGCACCCTAGGCACCAACTATGGCTACACCTTC
cdr3_aa: CASTLGTNYGYTF

j_call: TRBJ2-7
cdr3_length: 14
d_call: TRBD1
v_call: TRBV19
clone_size: -
cdr3_nt: TGTGCCAGTAGTATAGGGACAGGGGAGTACGAGCAGTACTTC
cdr3_aa: CASSIGTGEYEQYF

j_call: TRBJ2-7
cdr3_length: 13
d_call: TRBD2
v_call: TRBV20-1
clone_size: -
cdr3_nt: TGCAGTGCTAGTCCTGCGGGGGGTTACGAGCAGTACTTC
cdr3_aa: CSASPAGGYEQYF

j_call: TRBJ2-3
cdr3_length: 15
d_call: TRBD2
v_call: TRBV20-1
clone_size: -
cdr3_nt: TGCAGTGCTACGACTAGCGGGGGATTCACAGATACGCAGTATTTT
cdr3_aa: CSATTSGGFTDTQYF

j_call: TRBJ2-1
cdr3_length: 15
d_call: -
v_call: TRBV5-1
clone_size: -
cdr3_nt: TGCGCCAGCAGCTGCTGGCGGAGCTCCTACAATGAGCAGTTCTTC
cdr3_aa: CASSCWRSSYNEQFF

j_call: TRBJ2-1
cdr3_length: 17
d_call: -
v_call: TRBV6-1
clone_size: -
cdr3_nt: TGTGCCAGCAGTCCCGACCAGGGGATATCTAACTACAATGAGCAGTTCTTC
cdr3_aa: CASSPDQGISNYNEQFF

j_call: TRBJ2-1
cdr3_length: 16
d_call: -
v_call: TRBV20-1
clone_size: -
cdr3_nt: TGCAGTGCTAGAGGCTGGGGGGCCCTCCGGGGAAATGAGCAGTTCTTC
cdr3_aa: CSARGWGALRGNEQFF

j_call: TRBJ1-2
cdr3_length: 16
d_call: TRBD1
v_call: TRBV20-1
clone_size: -
cdr3_nt: TGCAGTGCTAGAGATTTTGGGACAGGGAATGGGCTGGGCTACACCTTC
cdr3_aa: CSARDFGTGNGLGYTF

j_call: TRBJ1-1
cdr3_length: 14
d_call: -
v_call: TRBV20-1
clone_size: many
cdr3_nt: TGCAGTGCTAGAGCGGGCAGGGGAGGGACTGAAGCTTTCTTT
cdr3_aa: CSARAGRGGTEAFF

j_call: TRBJ2-1
cdr3_length: 15
d_call: TRBD1
v_call: TRBV6-1
clone_size: few
cdr3_nt: TGTGCCAGCAGCTCCCGGGACAGACTTTACAATGAGCAGTTCTTC
cdr3_aa: CASSSRDRLYNEQFF

j_call: TRBJ2-1
cdr3_length: 15
d_call: TRBD2
v_call: TRBV5-6
clone_size: many
cdr3_nt: TGTGCCAGCAGCCATCTAGCGGGGGGGCCTTCGGTGCAGTTCTTC
cdr3_aa: CASSHLAGGPSVQFF

j_call: TRBJ1-1
cdr3_length: 15
d_call: -
v_call: TRBV29-1
clone_size: -
cdr3_nt: TGCAGCGTTGAAGATGAGGACACTGGTAACACTGAAGCTTTCTTT
cdr3_aa: CSVEDEDTGNTEAFF

j_call: TRBJ2-7
cdr3_length: 15
d_call: -
v_call: TRBV20-1
clone_size: -
cdr3_nt: TGCAGTGCTAGGGGGACGCAGGGGTTTTCCTACGAGCAGTACTTC
cdr3_aa: CSARGTQGFSYEQYF

j_call: TRBJ1-4
cdr3_length: 13
d_call: -
v_call: TRBV4-1
clone_size: -
cdr3_nt: TGCGCTTCGCGGAGGGGCGGGGATGAAAAACTGTTTTTT
cdr3_aa: CASRRGGDEKLFF

j_call: TRBJ1-1
cdr3_length: 15
d_call: -
v_call: TRBV6-1
clone_size: -
cdr3_nt: TGTGCCAGCAGTGAAGCCCCGGCAGCGAACACTGAAGCTTTCTTT
cdr3_aa: CASSEAPAANTEAFF

j_call: TRBJ2-7
cdr3_length: 15
d_call: -
v_call: TRBV7-9
clone_size: -
cdr3_nt: TGTGCCAGCAGCTTTCCGGGACGGGGGACCTACGAGCAGTACTTC
cdr3_aa: CASSFPGRGTYEQYF